The clone carrying this T cell receptor (beta chain) was picked up a small number of times. Its antigen remains unknown. CDR1 and CDR2 from the germline V gene are MNHNY and SVGAGI (reference sequence). This CDR3 contains 14 residues. The trim removed 5 bases at V and 10 bases at J, leaving 7 bases unmatched. The sample comes from a study of blood T cells in healthy people across ages. Overall study results and limits: Age showed a roughly linear inverse relationship with TCR beta diversity per million T cells.

Using a J-beta primer mix together with a sample-barcoded 5' primer, a second PCR was run for roughly 7 to 12 cycles. Each cDNA molecule, via a template-switch adaptor with 12 random nucleotides, was tagged. Using its own MiXCR run on the 5' RACE reads, TCRdb lists one record per CDR3 protein. The sample has 650,000 to 950,000 distinct CDR3 sequences; approximately 44% are singletons. Caucasian, healthy and from Russia, the donors were aged between about 6 and 90. Per sample, extraction of total RNA gave at least 6 micrograms in every case. This chain uses TRBV6-6 with TRBJ1-6; 8 positions agree with TRBD1. The receptor's source is a man in his 60s in good health. Material: blood. The CDR3 loop reads CASSRQGAESPLHF. The CDR3 DNA is TGTGCCAGCAGTCGGCAGGGGGCTGAGTCACCCCTCCACTTT.